Listed here are 20 T cell receptor beta chains from one sample, sequenced in a study of healthy donors' naive CD4 and CD8 T cells (dated by TCRdb to about 2015). For sequencing, a 454 GS FLX Titanium was employed. A previously published linear amplification protocol was used to build the TCR libraries, starting from roughly 490 ng of total RNA. Using fastp trimming at Q25 and MiXCR clonotype assembly, TCRdb reanalyzed the public sequencing data and kept in-frame beta chains. One record per CDR3 amino acid sequence lists the most common genes and DNA. Counted in this sample were roughly 200,000 distinct CDR3 sequences; about 70% of them appeared once. Roughly 2.4% of the sample comes from the top ten. The specimen sequenced was naive CD4+ and CD8+ T cells sorted from blood, pooled from several donors. This specimen's cell subset or site label, interpreted: FACS-sorted naive CD4+ (CD45RO-CD45RA+) and naive CD8+ (CD45RA+CD27bright) T cells. The source of these receptors is a pool of human donors in good health; the sample pools cells from several healthy donors.

This chain connects TRBV30 to TRBJ1-5, with a possible D match to TRBD1 (5 bases). Germline assignment: CDR1 GTSNPN and CDR2 SVGIG (reference sequence). V was clipped by 5 bases and J by 3 bases, with 11 bases between them. The length of the CDR3 is 13 residues. The CDR3 region has the DNA TGTGCCTGGGCCGAAGGGACCAATCAGCCCCAGCATTTT. Its protein product is CAWAEGTNQPQHF.

This chain uses TRBV15 with TRBJ1-6; no clear D gene. Germline CDR1 is LNHNV and CDR2 is YYDKDF (reference sequence). Trimming took 5 bases from V and 6 from J, leaving 5 bases between them. The CDR3 is made up of 12 amino acids. The CDR3 DNA sequence: TGTGCCACCAGCCAAGCTAATTCACCCCTCCACTTT. Amino acid sequence: CATSQANSPLHF.

The chain carries TRBV6-5 and TRBJ2-2; unclear D gene. Germline CDR1 MNHEY, CDR2 SVGAGI. V shed 2 bases and J shed 0 bases, with 10 bases lying between them. The CDR3 covers 16 residues. The CDR3 loop is CASSYAAESNTGELFF. The CDR3, as DNA: TGTGCCAGCAGTTACGCTGCGGAGTCGAACACCGGGGAGCTGTTTTTT.

The chain couples TRBV13 to TRBJ2-1; possibly TRBD2 for D (6 bases). Trimming took off 0 bases at V and 5 bases at J, with 11 bases between the two ends. This CDR3 has 15 amino acids. CDR1 PRHDT and CDR2 FYEKMQ come from the germline V gene (reference sequence). The CDR3 sequence: CASSLGLAFDNEQFF. For the CDR3, the DNA is TGTGCCAGCAGCTTAGGACTAGCCTTCGACAATGAGCAGTTCTTC.

This chain connects TRBV19 to TRBJ1-5; D remains unclear. V was trimmed by 3 bases and J by 4 bases, leaving 7 bases between them. This CDR3 spans 13 amino acids. Germline assignment: CDR1 LNHDA and CDR2 SQIVND (reference sequence). Here the CDR3 reads CASSMGFNQPQHF. DNA for the CDR3: TGTGCCAGTAGTATGGGTTTTAATCAGCCCCAGCATTTT.

The chain has TRBV30 and TRBJ1-3; D is uncertain. CDR1 GTSNPN and CDR2 SVGIG come from the germline V gene (reference sequence). V was trimmed by 7 bases and J by 0 bases, leaving 13 bases between them. The CDR3 is made up of 14 amino acids. CDR3 nucleotides: TGTGCCTTGACTGACATCAGCTCTGGAAACACCATATATTTT. It encodes CALTDISSGNTIYF.

The chain uses TRBV30 and TRBJ1-5; 11 positions agree with TRBD1. CDR3 length: 14 residues. The germline V gene encodes CDR1 GTSNPN and CDR2 SVGIG (reference sequence). Trimming took 2 bases from V and 6 from J; bases not matched to a gene: 3. CDR3 in amino acids: CAWSHGTGGQPQHF. The CDR3 DNA reads as TGTGCCTGGAGTCACGGGACAGGGGGTCAGCCCCAGCATTTT.

This rearrangement joins TRBV24-1 to TRBJ2-3; maybe TRBD1 (6 bases). Germline V lookup: CDR1 KGHDR, CDR2 SFDVKD. The CDR3 length is 16 residues. Trimming stripped 5 bases from V and 4 bases from J, with 18 bases between. The CDR3 bases are TGTGCCACCAGTGGCCCAGTCCCGGGACAACCAGATACGCAGTATTTT. Protein: CATSGPVPGQPDTQYF.

This chain uses TRBV20-1 with TRBJ1-1; weak D call: TRBD1 (6 bases). This CDR3 is 12 amino acids long. V was clipped by 5 bases and J by 5 bases, with 12 bases between them. Germline-derived CDR1 and CDR2 are DFQATT and SNEGSKA (reference sequence). CDR3 loop: CSAWDNPTEAFF. In DNA, the CDR3 is TGCAGTGCTTGGGACAACCCGACTGAAGCTTTCTTT.

A few counts support this clonotype. The rearrangement links TRBV6-9 to TRBJ2-7; D unresolved. The CDR3 has 12 residues. Per the germline V gene, CDR1 is MNHGY and CDR2 is SVAAGI. The CDR3 sequence: CASPMRTYEQYF. The CDR3 coding sequence is TGTGCATCCCCCATGCGGACCTACGAGCAGTACTTC.

The gene calls are TRBV29-1 and TRBJ1-2; TRBD1 is a possible D gene (6 bases). V gave up 4 bases and J gave up 5 bases, with 20 bases separating them. The CDR3 covers 15 residues. CDR1 is SQVTM, CDR2 ANQGSEA, per germline. CDR3 protein: CSVGFARGRGYGYTF. In DNA, the CDR3 is TGCAGCGTTGGTTTCGCCAGGGGCCGTGGGTATGGCTACACCTTC.

V and J are TRBV27 and TRBJ1-1; 10 bases align to TRBD1. CDR1 and CDR2 from the germline V gene are MNHEY and SMNVEV (reference sequence). Germline trimming cut 6 bases from V and 5 bases from J; bases unmatched to any gene: 3. This CDR3 spans 13 amino acids. CDR3 loop: CASRMDRGTEAFF. CDR3 bases: TGTGCCAGCAGAATGGACAGGGGGACTGAAGCTTTCTTT.

The genes are TRBV5-5 and TRBJ2-3, with 8 bases identical to TRBD2. Per the germline V gene, CDR1 is SGHKS and CDR2 is YYEKEE (reference sequence). This CDR3 has 16 amino acids. J gave up 2 bases and V 4 bases, and 9 bases lay outside the gene matches. The CDR3 DNA reads as TGTGCCAGCAGCATGGGGGTAGCGGGGTTCACAGATACGCAGTATTTT. Amino acids: CASSMGVAGFTDTQYF.

This clonotype was observed a handful of times. The rearrangement joins TRBV27 to TRBJ2-7, with D perhaps being TRBD1 or TRBD2 (5 bases each). V was trimmed by 4 bases and J by 4 bases, leaving 14 bases between them. Germline CDR1 reads MNHEY; CDR2 reads SMNVEV (reference sequence). The CDR3 totals 14 residues. The CDR3: CASSSGTSTYEQYF. In nucleotides, the CDR3 is TGTGCCAGCAGTTCCGGGACGTCGACTTACGAGCAGTACTTC.

The chain is built from TRBV29-1 and TRBJ2-5; no definite D call. Germline V gene sequence: CDR1 SQVTM, CDR2 ANQGSEA. This CDR3 has 14 residues. Trimming took 6 bases from V and 5 from J, leaving 19 bases between them. The CDR3 DNA reads as TGCAGCGTGGTAGGCGATACAGATGGGGAGACCCAGTACTTC. This encodes CSVVGDTDGETQYF.

The chain couples TRBV5-6 to TRBJ2-7; 7 bases fit TRBD1. The CDR3 contains 14 residues. Germline V CDR1 and CDR2: SGHDT, YYEEEE. Germline trimming cut 3 bases from V and 2 bases from J; bases unmatched to any gene: 5. The CDR3 protein is CASSSRDSPYEQYF. Here the CDR3 DNA reads TGTGCCAGCAGCTCTAGGGACAGTCCCTACGAGCAGTACTTC.

V usage is TRBV5-4 and J usage is TRBJ2-1; D ambiguous. This CDR3 is built from 14 residues. V was clipped by 3 bases and J by 2 bases, with 9 bases between them. Germline assignment: CDR1 SGHNT and CDR2 YYREEE (reference sequence). CDR3 protein: CASSWDNPYNEQFF. Written as DNA, the CDR3 is TGTGCCAGCAGCTGGGATAACCCCTACAATGAGCAGTTCTTC.

The chain joins TRBV10-3 to TRBJ2-5; no definite D call. V was shortened by 4 bases and J by 0 bases, with 12 bases between the two germline ends. This CDR3 contains 15 residues. Looked up from germline, CDR1 is ENHRY and CDR2 is SYGVKD. The chain's CDR3 is CAISGGPPYQETQYF. CDR3 DNA sequence: TGTGCCATCAGTGGCGGACCACCGTACCAAGAGACCCAGTACTTC.

This chain uses TRBV27 with TRBJ2-1; 11 bases match TRBD2. Germline CDR1 MNHEY, CDR2 SMNVEV (reference sequence). V shed 3 bases and J 0 bases; nucleotides not matched to a gene: 4. CDR3 length: 17 residues. CDR3 coding DNA: TGTGCCAGCAGTTTGGCTAGCGGGAGGAGCTCCTACAATGAGCAGTTCTTC. The encoded protein is CASSLASGRSSYNEQFF.

The CDR3 nucleotides read TGTGCCAGCAGTGAGGCCCACTCCAGCACTGAAGCTTTCTTT. The encoded protein is CASSEAHSSTEAFF. The J gene is TRBJ1-1, the V gene TRBV25-1; no reliable D call. V was pared by 3 bases and J by 4 bases, with 12 bases between. Germline loops: CDR1 MGHDK, CDR2 SYGVNS. The CDR3 runs to 14 residues.